This passage covers 9 T cell receptor beta chains from one sample sequenced in a study of T cells in Graves' hyperthyroidism and ophthalmopathy. Amplification yielded TCR beta CDR3 regions, with RNA transcripts as the source. HTBI primers were the set used in a first-round RT-PCR of the TCR CDR3. TCRdb re-called the multiplex PCR reads with MiXCR, one entry per CDR3 protein. The table shows 500,000 to 650,000 distinct CDR3 sequences, with 17% occurring only once. The sample taken for sequencing was blood. These receptors were obtained from a woman younger than 30 with Graves' ophthalmopathy.

This clonotype was observed many times. The genes are TRBV13 and TRBJ2-1; 7 positions agree with TRBD2. Losses at the gene ends were 1 base for V and 7 bases for J; bases not matched to a gene: 10. This CDR3 spans 16 amino acids. From germline, CDR1 is PRHDT and CDR2 FYEKMQ (reference sequence). In DNA form, the CDR3 reads TGTGCCAGCAGCTTAGCTGGACTAGGAGTCGGGAATGAGCAGTTCTTC. Its protein product is CASSLAGLGVGNEQFF.

This clonotype was seen only a few times. The rearrangement links TRBV29-1 to TRBJ1-2; the match to TRBD1 covers 8 bases. CDR1 and CDR2 from the germline V gene are SQVTM and ANQGSEA. This CDR3 comprises 16 residues. V shed 3 bases and J 5 bases; nucleotides not matched to a gene: 14. CDR3 DNA sequence: TGCAGCGTTGATGATGGGCGAGACAGGGGCTGGTATGGCTACACCTTC. It translates to CSVDDGRDRGWYGYTF.

This clonotype showed up just once. The CDR3 reads CASSFQGVPYNEQFF. For the CDR3, the DNA is TGCGCCAGCAGCTTTCAGGGGGTCCCCTACAATGAGCAGTTCTTC. This chain connects TRBV5-1 to TRBJ2-1, with 7 positions matching TRBD1. Losses at the gene ends were 2 bases for V and 2 bases for J; bases not matched to a gene: 4. Germline CDR1 is SGHRS and CDR2 is YFSETQ. CDR3 length: 15 residues.

In its sample, this clonotype was seen a few times. The CDR3 DNA reads TGTGCCAGCAGCTTAAGGGGGGGTTTGGGTCAGCCCCAGCATTTT. Its protein product is CASSLRGGLGQPQHF. The chain recombines TRBV13 with TRBJ1-5; D perhaps matches TRBD1 (6 bases). V lost 2 bases, J lost 6 bases, and 14 bases lay in between. This CDR3 has 15 amino acids. From germline, CDR1 is PRHDT and CDR2 FYEKMQ (reference sequence). Filled out from reference TRBV13 and TRBJ1-5, the complete variable domain reads AAGVIQSPRHLIKEKRETATLKCYPIPRHDTVYWYQQGPGQDPQFLISFYEKMQSDKGSIPDRFSAQQFSDYHSELNMSSLELGDSALYFCASSLRGGLGQPQHFGDGTRLSIL.

V usage is TRBV20-1 and J usage is TRBJ2-5, with TRBD2 identical over 8 bases. Germline values: CDR1 DFQATT, CDR2 SNEGSKA (reference sequence). The CDR3 has 16 residues. J gave up 5 bases and V 6 bases, and 17 bases lay outside the gene matches. This chain's CDR3 is CSARRVRASGPETQYF. The DNA of the CDR3 is TGCAGTGCGAGAAGGGTCAGGGCTAGCGGGCCGGAGACCCAGTACTTC.

In its sample, this clonotype was seen many times. The chain combines TRBV12-3 or TRBV12-4 with TRBJ1-2, with D maybe TRBD1 (6 bases). Trimming cost V 2 bases and J 1 base, with 8 bases left between them. The CDR3 is 14 residues long. The CDR3 nucleotides read TGTGCCAGCAGTTTAAGCAGGGGTAACTATGGCTACACCTTC. It is translated as CASSLSRGNYGYTF.

This clonotype came up a few times. The chain employs TRBV28 and TRBJ1-2; D remains ambiguous. CDR3 length equals 12 residues. Germline V CDR1 and CDR2: MDHEN, SYDVKM. Deletions cut 3 bases from V and 4 bases from J, with 6 bases between. CDR3 residues: CASSFSRYGYTF. The CDR3 coding sequence is TGTGCCAGCAGTTTTTCACGCTATGGCTACACCTTC.

The table lists this clonotype with many counts. This chain joins TRBV3-1 and TRBJ2-5, with 10 bases aligning to TRBD2. V shed 4 bases and J 6 bases; nucleotides not matched to a gene: 17. Per germline, CDR1 LGHDT and CDR2 YNNKEL (reference sequence). The CDR3 length is 18 residues. This chain's CDR3 is CASSPPPPSGRASKTQYF. CDR3 nucleotide sequence: TGTGCCAGCAGCCCTCCTCCCCCGAGCGGGAGGGCCTCAAAGACCCAGTACTTC.

The chain recombines TRBV7-8 with TRBJ2-7; D is ambiguous. Between the trimmed V and J ends, which lost 5 bases and 6 bases, there was a span of 8 bases. Germline CDR1 reads SGHVS; CDR2 reads FQNEAQ. CDR3 length: 11 residues. Here the CDR3 DNA reads TGTGCCAGCAGCCTAACAGCCGAGCAGTACTTC. This codes for CASSLTAEQYF.